This TCR beta chain was captured by sequencing in a study of T cell responses to AZD1222 COVID-19 vaccine. The method was immunoSEQ multiplex PCR; TCRdb's version includes in-frame clones alone and lacks a portion of them. The profile shows 90,000 to 100,000 clones, roughly 85% of them singletons. Turning to this clone: Its cognate antigen is unknown.

Findings and limits, study-wide: Seropositive AZD1222 recipients at baseline numbered only five or six.

This sequence was found in an adult who received the AZD1222 COVID-19 vaccine. The sequences come from peripheral blood, collected 28 days after the second AZD1222 dose.

The CDR3 spells CASSAHIAGGPYEQYF. In DNA, the CDR3 is TGTGCCAGCAGCGCCCACATAGCGGGAGGGCCGTACGAGCAGTACTTC. The genes are TRBV9 and TRBJ2-7; 11 bases map to TRBD2. The V gene's germline CDR1 is SGDLS and CDR2 YYNGEE. Trimming cost V 3 bases and J 4 bases; bases outside gene matches: 9. The CDR3 length is 16 residues.